This T cell receptor beta chain is drawn from a study of blood T cell repertoires in COVID-19. Deletions cut 6 bases from V and 2 bases from J, with 11 bases between. The CDR3 runs to 13 residues. Methods used by the authors: Amplifying reference gene primers gave estimates of nucleated cell counts. The assay was immunoSEQ multiplex PCR, and TCRdb's table has in-frame clones only and misses some. V and J calls plus clone size are reproduced from that table; the DNA served to infer D and trimming. The sample has more than 150,000 clones; under 85% are singletons. The genes are TRBV12-3 or TRBV12-4 and TRBJ2-7; D is perhaps TRBD1 (5 bases). The sequencing input was peripheral blood. The TCR comes from a human donor in a cohort sampled during active COVID-19. In DNA, the CDR3 is TGTGCCAGCAGCCCTGACAGAGCCTACGAGCAGTACTTC. Translation gives CASSPDRAYEQYF.